This T cell receptor beta chain was profiled in a study of T cells in Graves' hyperthyroidism and ophthalmopathy. As for this clonotype: Its target is unknown. One base away lies a much larger clone, so this may be a sequencing read error.

RNA transcripts provided the source from which TCR beta CDR3 regions were amplified. With the HTBI primer set, the TCR CDR3 went through a first round of RT-PCR. One entry per CDR3 protein results from TCRdb running MiXCR on the multiplex PCR reads. This table holds approximately 610,000 distinct CDR3 sequences, approximately 15% found once. There are 11 residues in the CDR3. From germline, CDR1 is MNHNS and CDR2 SASEGT. The V and J ends lost 10 bases and 6 bases, in that order; junction bases with no gene match: 1. General observations from the study: Within blood appeared most thyroid clonotypes that had expanded above 0.001.

The chain uses TRBV6-1 and TRBJ2-2, with TRBD1 matching over 8 bases. This clonotype originated in a woman between 40 and 55 years old with Graves' ophthalmopathy. Sequencing used blood. As DNA, the CDR3 is TGTGCCAACAGGGGGGCCGGGGAGCTGTTTTTT. It translates to CANRGAGELFF.